One TCR beta chain is described in this entry. Its antigen is still unknown. No clone much larger than this one lies a single base away; base qualities are absent. The data derive from a study of radiotherapy plus CTLA-4 blockade in lung cancer (dated by TCRdb to 2016 to 2019). Study-wide context: Among enrolled patients, 18% had an objective response and 31% reached disease control. General findings and caveats noted by the study authors: Increased serum interferon-beta after radiation, together with early dynamic changes in blood T cell clones, were reported to be the strongest predictors of response. After treatment with radiotherapy and ipilimumab, TCR clones that came from tumors expanded in the peripheral blood.

Its CDR3 holds 15 amino acids, cysteine through phenylalanine. The CDR3 DNA has 45 bases and is translated from base 1. The germline ends are 15 bases apart after V is trimmed by 4 bases and J by 4 bases. CDR1 and CDR2, looked up from the germline V gene, are SGHDT and YYEEEE. The library was obtained by the immunoSEQ multiplex PCR assay. TCRdb obtained this table from immuneACCESS and retained in-frame rearrangements with V and J assigned. These tables miss some clones; where compared with another copy, unresolved V genes account for less than half of the shortfall, and the remainder is unexplained. Within this sample are some 98,000 clones, with approximately 78% of them counted one time only. Jointly, the top ten make up about 3.5% of the sample. The study tested focal radiation therapy combined with CTLA-4 blockade (ipilimumab) in patients with chemo-refractory metastatic non-small-cell lung cancer.

The sequence was collected from a human donor with non-small cell lung cancer who had a partial response to radiotherapy plus ipilimumab. This chain joins TRBV5-6 to TRBJ2-4; TRBD1 might be the D gene, on 5 matching bases. The sequencing here drew on peripheral blood, taken from a patient treated with radiotherapy plus ipilimumab. The CDR3 in this case is CASSASAGPKNIQYF. The nucleotides read TGTGCCAGCAGCGCTTCAGCAGGGCCAAAAAACATTCAGTACTTC.